This is a list of T cell receptor beta chains from one sample in a study of shared T cell receptors in the human thymus. Produced via immunoSEQ multiplex PCR; TCRdb's table is partial and in-frame only. The sample includes about 380,000 clones, approximately 95% seen only once; the top ten take roughly 0.02%. Sequencing was done on a sample of thymocytes. These receptors all stem from a human donor. Each CDR3 is given with its conserved first and last residue. D genes are given only for firm matches.

D gene	J gene	V gene	CDR3 length	CDR3 DNA	CDR3 protein
NA	TRBJ2-2	TRBV7-6	14	TGTGCCAGCAGCTTAGGAGGGGGAACCGGGGAGCTGTTTTTT	CASSLGGGTGELFF
NA	TRBJ1-4	TRBV28	16	TGTGCCAGCAGTCGAAACCGGGACCGGCATAATGAAAAACTGTTTTTT	CASSRNRDRHNEKLFF
NA	TRBJ2-3	TRBV13	19	TGTGCCAGCAGCGGGAAAAGGCCCGAATCGGGGCGAGGCACAGATACGCAGTATTTT	CASSGKRPESGRGTDTQYF
NA	TRBJ2-7	TRBV7-9	12	TGTGCCAGCAGCTTCAGTATCTACGAGCAGTACTTC	CASSFSIYEQYF
NA	TRBJ1-5	TRBV28	17	TGTGCCAGCAGTTTCTCTCCCATAAGGGTGCTAAACCAGCCCCAGCATTTT	CASSFSPIRVLNQPQHF
NA	TRBJ2-1	TRBV4-1	17	TGCGCCAGCAGCCAAGACCCGGCCGGCCTCTCCTACAATGAGCAGTTCTTC	CASSQDPAGLSYNEQFF
TRBD2	TRBJ2-5	TRBV5-6	18	TGTGCCAGCAGCTCGGAGGTGTCTGGGAGGGACCCGGGTAAGACCCAGTACTTC	CASSSEVSGRDPGKTQYF
NA	TRBJ2-1	TRBV9	17	TGTGCCAGCAGCTCCCGGAGGGGCCGCTGGCCCTACAATGAGCAGTTCTTC	CASSSRRGRWPYNEQFF
TRBD1	TRBJ1-1	TRBV10-3	15	TGTGCCATCAGTGAGGTCGACAGGGTGAACACTGAAGCTTTCTTT	CAISEVDRVNTEAFF
NA	TRBJ1-1	TRBV5-1	16	TGCGCCAGCAGCTCCCGGCCCCGATCCTTGAACACTGAAGCTTTCTTT	CASSSRPRSLNTEAFF
TRBD1	TRBJ1-2	TRBV4-2	15	TGTGCCAGCAGCCAAGAGGGACAGGACGACGGAGGCTACACCTTC	CASSQEGQDDGGYTF
TRBD2	TRBJ2-1	TRBV5-4	15	TGTGCCAGCAGCTCCGGGACTAGGGGATACAATGAGCAGTTCTTC	CASSSGTRGYNEQFF
TRBD2	TRBJ2-1	TRBV10-3	14	TGTGCCATCAGTGAGAGGCCTAGCGGCTATGAGCAGTTCTTC	CAISERPSGYEQFF
NA	TRBJ1-2	TRBV7-6	16	TGTGCCAGCAGCCTTACCCCGTTAAGCCGAAACTATGGCTACACCTTC	CASSLTPLSRNYGYTF
NA	TRBJ2-3	TRBV27	22	TGTGCCAGCAGTCGTGGACAGGGGGTTGGTGCGGGAGGGCGGACTGTCATGGATACGCAGTATTTT	CASSRGQGVGAGGRTVMDTQYF
NA	TRBJ2-2	TRBV28	14	TGTGCCAGCAGTCTTCCTAGGAGTCCCGGGGAGCTGTTTTTT	CASSLPRSPGELFF
TRBD1	TRBJ1-2	TRBV7-2	16	TGTGCCAGCAGCTTAGTGGGGCTCAGGGGGCACTATGGCTACACCTTC	CASSLVGLRGHYGYTF
NA	TRBJ2-7	TRBV7-8	15	TGTGCCAGCAGCTTAGTTGCGGGTAGCGCCTACGAGCAGTACTTC	CASSLVAGSAYEQYF
NA	TRBJ2-3	TRBV20-1	11	TGCAGTGCTGCCATCACAGATACGCAGTATTTT	CSAAITDTQYF
NA	TRBJ1-1	TRBV10-1	17	TGCGCCAGCAGTGAGTCGACGGGGCAGGAGGAGGGCACTGAAGCTTTCTTT	CASSESTGQEEGTEAFF
TRBD2	TRBJ2-1	TRBV29-1	14	TGCAGCGTTGAAGGGGGCGGGAGGGGCAATGAGCAGTTCTTC	CSVEGGGRGNEQFF
NA	TRBJ1-2	TRBV4-1	15	TGCGCCAGCAGCCAGAGACCGGGCCTGGACTATGGCTACACCTTC	CASSQRPGLDYGYTF
TRBD2	TRBJ2-4	TRBV14	17	TGTGCCAGCAGCCGAGATACTAGCGGGAGAGCCAAAAACATTCAGTACTTC	CASSRDTSGRAKNIQYF
TRBD1	TRBJ2-1	TRBV2	21	TGTGCCAGCAGGCGACAGGGGTCAACGGGACGACACAATGTAAGGGACAATGAGCAGTTCTTC	CASRRQGSTGRHNVRDNEQFF
NA	TRBJ2-7	TRBV2	19	TGTGCCAGCAGGAAACTGGGACGGGAGCTCGGAAGGTACCGCCACGAGCAGTACTTC	CASRKLGRELGRYRHEQYF
NA	TRBJ2-3	TRBV7-6	14	TGTGCCAGCAGCTTAGGGGGCGTGCGGGTGGCGCAGTATTTT	CASSLGGVRVAQYF
NA	TRBJ1-1	TRBV5-6	14	TGTGCCAGCAGCTTGGAGACCCTGAACACTGAAGCTTTCTTT	CASSLETLNTEAFF
TRBD2	TRBJ2-2	TRBV6-4	18	TGTGCCAGCAGTGCCCTGCCTACTAGCGCAAAGAACACCGGGGAGCTGTTTTTT	CASSALPTSAKNTGELFF
TRBD2	TRBJ2-7	TRBV28	17	TGTGCCAGCAGCCCAGGGACTAGCGGGTATACTTTCTACGAGCAGTACTTC	CASSPGTSGYTFYEQYF
TRBD2	TRBJ2-7	TRBV4-1	17	TGCGCCAGCAGCCAAGATGGGGCTAGCGGGTCTACCTACGAGCAGTACTTC	CASSQDGASGSTYEQYF
TRBD2	TRBJ2-5	TRBV7-9	16	TGTGCCAGCAGCTTAGGGCTAGCGGGAGGGAAAGAGACCCAGTACTTC	CASSLGLAGGKETQYF
NA	TRBJ1-2	TRBV5-8	14	TGTGCCAGCACTTTCGAGGGGGTAAACTATGGCTACACCTTC	CASTFEGVNYGYTF
NA	TRBJ2-7	TRBV30	11	TGTGCCTCTGGGGGGCTTTCCGAGCAGTACTTC	CASGGLSEQYF
TRBD2	TRBJ2-7	TRBV7-2	14	TGTGCCAGCCCGTACCTAGCGGGAGACCTCGAGCAGTACTTC	CASPYLAGDLEQYF
TRBD1	TRBJ2-3	TRBV6-1	15	TGTGCCAGCAGTGTCAACAGGGGAAGCACAGATACGCAGTATTTT	CASSVNRGSTDTQYF
TRBD1	TRBJ2-7	TRBV5-1	16	TGCGCCAGCACCCCCTCGGACAGGGGAGGCCCCTACGAGCAGTACTTC	CASTPSDRGGPYEQYF
TRBD1	TRBJ2-7	TRBV28	12	TGTGCCAGTGGGACAGGGGGCTCCGAGCAGTACTTC	CASGTGGSEQYF